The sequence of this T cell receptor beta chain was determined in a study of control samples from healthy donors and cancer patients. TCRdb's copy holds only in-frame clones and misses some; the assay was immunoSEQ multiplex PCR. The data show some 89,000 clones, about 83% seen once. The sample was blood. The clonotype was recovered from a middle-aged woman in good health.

CDR3 sequence: CASSLVRTNTDTQYF. The DNA of the CDR3 is TGCGCCAGCAGCTTGGTAAGGACCAACACAGATACGCAGTATTTT. The V call is TRBV5-1, the J call TRBJ2-3; D is uncertain. V was trimmed by 0 bases and J by 2 bases, leaving 10 bases between them. Germline values: CDR1 SGHRS, CDR2 YFSETQ. CDR3 length equals 15 residues.